Shown below are 27 T cell receptor beta chains from a single sample sequenced in a study of cytomegalovirus exposure and HLA in healthy donors. The PCR was carried out with 60 Vbeta primers and 13 Jbeta primers. Profiled with immunoSEQ multiplex PCR; TCRdb holds only in-frame clones, not every one. The data contain 150,000 to 200,000 clones, 87% of them singletons. What was sequenced was PBMCs. All receptors derive from a boy under 10 years old in good health and CMV-seronegative.

The chain is built from TRBV7-8 and TRBJ2-3, with TRBD2 matching 11 bases. CDR3 length equals 18 residues. Germline V gives CDR1 SGHVS, CDR2 FQNEAQ. After removal of 5 bases from V and 4 bases from J, the junction contained 14 bases not matched to a gene. In DNA form, the CDR3 reads TGTGCCAGCAGCGTGCCCCCCCGTAGCGGGGGGGGCGCAGATACGCAGTATTTT. It specifies CASSVPPRSGGGADTQYF.

This chain joins TRBV28 and TRBJ1-2; the D gene is possibly TRBD1 (6 bases). Germline values: CDR1 MDHEN, CDR2 SYDVKM. CDR3 length: 14 residues. V gave up 6 bases and J gave up 8 bases, with 19 bases separating them. CDR3 sequence reads: CASRSGGRGEGYTF. CDR3 sequence (DNA): TGTGCCAGCAGGTCGGGGGGCAGGGGTGAGGGCTACACCTTC.

V usage is TRBV28 and J usage is TRBJ2-3, with D possibly matching TRBD1 (6 bases). Trimming removed 2 bases at V and 6 bases at J, with 15 bases between. The germline V gene has CDR1 MDHEN and CDR2 SYDVKM. This CDR3 contains 15 residues. CDR3 region: CASSLTQQGTDTQYF. In DNA, the CDR3 is TGTGCCAGCAGTTTAACCCAACAGGGTACCGATACGCAGTATTTT.

CDR3 protein: CASSFQRAGTMHEQYF. The CDR3 DNA reads as TGTGCCAGCAGCTTTCAACGAGCGGGAACCATGCACGAGCAGTACTTC. V gene TRBV11-1 combines with J gene TRBJ2-7, with 7 bases fitting TRBD2. Germline V lookup: CDR1 SGHAT, CDR2 FQDESV (reference sequence). V gave up 3 bases and J gave up 5 bases; unmatched junction bases: 13. This CDR3 comprises 16 residues. Filled out from reference TRBV11-1 and TRBJ2-7, the complete variable domain reads EAEVAQSPRYKITEKSQAVAFWCDPISGHATLYWYRQILGQGPELLVQFQDESVVDDSQLPKDRFSAERLKGVDSTLKIQPAELGDSAMYLCASSFQRAGTMHEQYFGPGTRLTVT.

The chain uses TRBV30 and TRBJ1-3, with D perhaps TRBD1 (5 bases). The CDR3 spans 15 residues. Germline assignment: CDR1 GTSNPN and CDR2 SVGIG (reference sequence). Deletions cut 5 bases from V and 0 bases from J, with 14 bases between. The CDR3 sequence is CAWSGRTGSGNTIYF. CDR3 coding DNA: TGTGCCTGGTCAGGGCGGACGGGCTCTGGAAACACCATATATTTT.

This chain joins TRBV7-6 and TRBJ2-7; 11 bases line up with TRBD1. V shed 4 bases and J 6 bases; nucleotides not matched to a gene: 5. This CDR3 spans 14 amino acids. CDR1 SGHVS and CDR2 FNYEAQ come from the germline V gene. As DNA, the CDR3 is TGTGCCAGCAGCTCCACGGACAGGGGGCTCGAGCAGTACTTC. This translates into CASSSTDRGLEQYF.

The chain carries TRBV19 and TRBJ1-2; 9 nucleotides match TRBD1. This CDR3 is 16 amino acids long. Per germline, CDR1 LNHDA and CDR2 SQIVND (reference sequence). The junction had 10 bases not matched to a gene; V was cut back by 6 bases and J by 2 bases. CDR3 nucleotides: TGTGCCAGTAGGTGGTCGGACAGGGGAGCCAACTATGGCTACACCTTC. The encoded protein is CASRWSDRGANYGYTF.

The V gene is TRBV6-5, the J gene TRBJ1-2, with 10 nucleotides matching TRBD1. The J segment lost 7 bases and the V segment lost 2 bases, leaving 10 bases of the junction unmatched. The CDR3 contains 16 residues. The germline gives CDR1 MNHEY, CDR2 SVGAGI. CDR3 protein: CASSYGTTGGIFGYTF. CDR3 nucleotide sequence: TGTGCCAGCAGTTACGGGACGACAGGGGGCATTTTTGGCTACACCTTC.

This clone was seen only once. The chain combines TRBV9 with TRBJ1-3; unclear D gene. The germline V gene encodes CDR1 SGDLS and CDR2 YYNGEE. The V and J ends lost 3 bases and 3 bases respectively, with 16 bases between them. This CDR3 comprises 16 residues. The CDR3 nucleotides read TGTGCCAGCAGCGCGCGACCTGACTCAAATGGAAACACCATATATTTT. This translates into CASSARPDSNGNTIYF.

The chain has TRBV30 and TRBJ1-2; no reliable D call. Germline CDR1 and CDR2: GTSNPN and SVGIG (reference sequence). This CDR3 has 12 amino acids. Trimming took 7 bases from V and 9 from J, leaving 18 bases between them. The CDR3 nucleotides are TGTGCCTTTCTGGTCCCTCCCAGGAGCTACACCTTC. Translation gives CAFLVPPRSYTF.

The chain combines TRBV2 with TRBJ2-1; unclear D gene. Trimming pared 6 bases from V and 7 bases from J, leaving 10 bases between. The germline V gene has CDR1 SNHLY and CDR2 FYNNEI. There are 12 residues in the CDR3. Here the CDR3 reads CASSPPRNEQFF. The CDR3 DNA follows: TGTGCCAGCAGCCCCCCCAGGAATGAGCAGTTCTTC.

This clone has only one observation. V usage is TRBV19 and J usage is TRBJ2-7, with 10 bases fitting TRBD1. The germline V gene encodes CDR1 LNHDA and CDR2 SQIVND (reference sequence). V trimming: 6 bases; J trimming: 3 bases; junction bases outside the gene matches: 2. The CDR3 has 13 residues. The CDR3 loop is CASSRTGGYEQYF. The CDR3 DNA is TGTGCCAGTAGCAGGACAGGGGGCTACGAGCAGTACTTC.

The chain recombines TRBV5-1 with TRBJ2-5; tentative D call: TRBD1 (6 bases). The CDR3 contains 13 residues. V was clipped by 4 bases and J by 3 bases, with 10 bases between them. Germline V CDR1 and CDR2: SGHRS, YFSETQ. CDR3 DNA: TGCGCCAGCAGCGGCACAGGGAAAGAGACCCAGTACTTC. Protein product: CASSGTGKETQYF.

This chain joins TRBV6-5 and TRBJ2-1; D perhaps matches TRBD2 (5 bases). CDR3 length: 12 amino acids. Between the trimmed V and J ends, which lost 11 bases and 3 bases, there was a span of 11 bases. Per the germline V gene, CDR1 is MNHEY and CDR2 is SVGAGI. The DNA of the CDR3 is TGTGCCGTGGCGGGTTACTACAATGAGCAGTTCTTC. It codes for CAVAGYYNEQFF.

This chain uses TRBV5-1 with TRBJ2-1, with 12 bases fitting TRBD2. Germline CDR1 SGHRS, CDR2 YFSETQ. Trimming took 4 bases from V and 5 from J; bases not matched to a gene: 10. The CDR3 is 17 amino acids. The DNA of the CDR3 is TGCGCCAGCAGCCCGAGACTAGCGGGGGAGGGAGACAATGAGCAGTTCTTC. This gives the protein CASSPRLAGEGDNEQFF.

V gene TRBV7-9 combines with J gene TRBJ2-3; 9 bases match TRBD2. This CDR3 comprises 16 residues. The trim removed 5 bases at V and 4 bases at J, leaving 10 bases unmatched. Germline V gene lookup returns CDR1 SEHNR and CDR2 FQNEAQ (reference sequence). CDR3 in amino acids: CASSPSRTSAPDTQYF. DNA of the CDR3: TGTGCCAGCAGCCCTAGCCGGACTAGCGCCCCAGATACGCAGTATTTT.

Details on this clone: One end of the junction is discordant with germline, which a read error may explain. The rearrangement links TRBV15 to TRBJ1-3; D is undetermined. Germline CDR1 and CDR2: LNHNV and YYDKDF (reference sequence). This CDR3 spans 12 amino acids. CDR3 coding DNA: TGTGCCACCAGCAGGACACGCGGGGTAATCGATTTT. Translation gives CATSRTRGVIDF.

The V gene is TRBV30, the J gene TRBJ2-1; tentative D call: TRBD2 (7 bases). V was cut by 1 base and J by 9 bases, with 19 bases left in between. This CDR3 spans 15 amino acids. CDR1 and CDR2 from the germline V gene are GTSNPN and SVGIG (reference sequence). The CDR3 region is CAWSGGPRLAREQFF. The CDR3 DNA sequence: TGTGCCTGGAGTGGGGGGCCCCGACTAGCCCGTGAGCAGTTCTTC.

This chain connects TRBV25-1 to TRBJ1-1, with 7 bases that match TRBD1. The CDR3 sequence is 17 residues long. CDR1 and CDR2 (germline): MGHDK, SYGVNS. V dropped 3 bases and J dropped 0; count of bases not matched to a gene: 10. This CDR3 reads CASSDIQGPKMNTEAFF. The CDR3 DNA reads as TGTGCCAGCAGTGACATACAGGGGCCGAAAATGAACACTGAAGCTTTCTTT. The whole variable domain, remainder taken from reference TRBV25-1 and TRBJ1-1, is EADIYQTPRYLVIGTGKKITLECSQTMGHDKMYWYQQDPGMELHLIHYSYGVNSTEKGDLSSESTVSRIRTEHFPLTLESARPSHTSQYLCASSDIQGPKMNTEAFFGQGTRLTVV.

On this clone: Different DNA sequences within this sample yield the same CDR3. The V call is TRBV9, the J call TRBJ2-3; D ambiguous. This CDR3 is built from 15 residues. Germline V gene sequence: CDR1 SGDLS, CDR2 YYNGEE. The V and J ends lost 2 bases and 0 bases respectively, with 10 bases between them. CDR3 bases: TGTGCCAGCAGCGTTGGCCTGCTTAGCACAGATACGCAGTATTTT. It yields the protein CASSVGLLSTDTQYF.

This clone was detected only once. The chain has TRBV5-1 and TRBJ1-1, with 8 bases lining up with TRBD1. V lost 6 bases to trimming and J lost 0 bases; unmatched junction nucleotides: 4. The germline gives CDR1 SGHRS, CDR2 YFSETQ. The CDR3 has 14 residues. CDR3 coding DNA: TGCGCCAGCACCAACAGGGGGATGAACACTGAAGCTTTCTTT. Translating gives CASTNRGMNTEAFF.

The chain has TRBV19 and TRBJ2-7; tentative D call: TRBD2 (6 bases). The CDR3 is 13 amino acids. Between the trimmed V and J ends, which lost 3 bases and 7 bases, there was a span of 13 bases. Germline CDR1 reads LNHDA; CDR2 reads SQIVND (reference sequence). As DNA, the CDR3 is TGTGCCAGTAGTATTAGGATCGGAGGGGAGCAGTACTTC. Its protein product is CASSIRIGGEQYF.

The rearrangement joins TRBV5-4 to TRBJ2-1; D not certain. The germline gives CDR1 SGHNT, CDR2 YYREEE (reference sequence). V was clipped by 1 base and J by 8 bases, with 7 bases between them. The CDR3 has 12 amino acids. CDR3 amino acids: CASSLYSDEQFF. The DNA for the CDR3 is TGTGCCAGCAGCTTGTACTCGGATGAGCAGTTCTTC.

The sample holds one count of this clone. The J gene is TRBJ2-3, the V gene TRBV27, with a tentative D call TRBD2 (6 bases). The V and J ends lost 2 bases and 7 bases respectively, with 10 bases between them. Germline CDR1 reads MNHEY; CDR2 reads SMNVEV (reference sequence). The CDR3 is 13 amino acids. CDR3 DNA sequence: TGTGCCAGCAGTTTAGAAGCGGGCCATACGCAGTATTTT. It codes for CASSLEAGHTQYF.

The V gene is TRBV7-2, the J gene TRBJ2-7; D is possibly TRBD1 (6 bases). CDR1 is SGHTA, CDR2 FQGNSA, per germline. Trimming removed 5 bases at V and 8 bases at J, with 16 bases between. CDR3 length equals 13 residues. CDR3 sequence reads: CASSPPGVGKQYF. CDR3 sequence (DNA): TGTGCCAGCAGCCCGCCAGGGGTAGGTAAGCAGTACTTC.

CDR3 sequence (DNA): TGTGCCAGCAGCGCCCAAGACAGGGCACCCTACGAGCAGTACTTC. This encodes CASSAQDRAPYEQYF. The chain joins TRBV9 to TRBJ2-7, with 7 bases lining up with TRBD1. The length of the CDR3 is 15 residues. Germline-derived CDR1 and CDR2 are SGDLS and YYNGEE. V shed 3 bases, J shed 2 bases, and the junction held 8 bases outside the gene matches. The full variable domain, in which reference TRBV9 and TRBJ2-7 provide the parts outside the CDR3, is DSGVTQTPKHLITATGQRVTLRCSPRSGDLSVYWYQQSLDQGLQFLIQYYNGEERAKGNILERFSAQQFPDLHSELNLSSLELGDSALYFCASSAQDRAPYEQYFGPGTRLTVT.

This clone was observed a handful of times. The V gene is TRBV7-9, the J gene TRBJ1-2; D unresolved. The V end lost 2 bases, the J end lost 8 bases, and 12 bases lay between the germline ends. The CDR3 is made up of 13 amino acids. Germline V gives CDR1 SEHNR, CDR2 FQNEAQ (reference sequence). For the CDR3, the DNA is TGTGCCAGCAGCTTACGGTCTCACGGGGGCTACACCTTC. Translating gives CASSLRSHGGYTF.